This T cell receptor (beta chain) originates from a study of blood T cell repertoires in COVID-19. The ends lost 8 bases at V and 6 bases at J; junction bases unmatched: 11. This CDR3 comprises 15 residues. Germline V gene data show CDR1 as KGHSH and CDR2 as LQKENI. The data were produced by immunoSEQ multiplex PCR, yet TCRdb's version contains in-frame clones alone and is incomplete. The sample has 110,000 to 150,000 clones, about 82% seen once. The J gene is TRBJ2-1, the V gene TRBV18; 9 nucleotides match TRBD2. The sequence derives from a woman aged 40-49 years who had recovered from COVID-19. The sample comprised PBMCs or T cells enriched from blood (not recorded which). The CDR3: CASTPSGVSSNEQFF. CDR3 sequence (DNA): TGTGCCAGCACCCCTAGCGGGGTCTCCAGCAATGAGCAGTTCTTC.